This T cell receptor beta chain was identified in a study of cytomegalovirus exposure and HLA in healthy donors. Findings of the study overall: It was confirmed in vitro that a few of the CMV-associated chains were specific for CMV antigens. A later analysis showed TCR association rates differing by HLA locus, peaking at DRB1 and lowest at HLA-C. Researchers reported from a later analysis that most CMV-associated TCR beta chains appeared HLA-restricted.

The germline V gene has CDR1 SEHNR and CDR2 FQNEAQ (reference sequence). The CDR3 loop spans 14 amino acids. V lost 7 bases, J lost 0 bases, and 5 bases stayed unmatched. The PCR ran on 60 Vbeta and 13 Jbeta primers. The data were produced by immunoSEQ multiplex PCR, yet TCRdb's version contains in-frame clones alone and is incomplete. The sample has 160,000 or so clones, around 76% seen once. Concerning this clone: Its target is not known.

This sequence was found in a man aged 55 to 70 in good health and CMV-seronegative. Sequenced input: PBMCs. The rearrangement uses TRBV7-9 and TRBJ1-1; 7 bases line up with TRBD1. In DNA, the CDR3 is TGTGCCAGCATCTTGACAGGGATGAACACTGAAGCTTTCTTT. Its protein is CASILTGMNTEAFF.